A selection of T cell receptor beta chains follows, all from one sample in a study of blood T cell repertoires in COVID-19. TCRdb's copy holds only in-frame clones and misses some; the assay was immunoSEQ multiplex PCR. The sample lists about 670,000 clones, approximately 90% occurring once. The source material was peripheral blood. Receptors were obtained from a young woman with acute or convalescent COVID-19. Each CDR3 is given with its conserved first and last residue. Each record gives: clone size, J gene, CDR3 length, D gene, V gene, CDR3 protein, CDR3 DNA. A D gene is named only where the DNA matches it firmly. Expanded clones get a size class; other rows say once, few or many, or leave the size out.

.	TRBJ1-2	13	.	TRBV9	CASSAPVMDGYTF	TGTGCCAGCAGCGCGCCGGTTATGGATGGCTACACCTTC
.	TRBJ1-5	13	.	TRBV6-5	CASSPSGPLYQHF	TGTGCCAGCAGCCCATCGGGTCCGCTTTACCAGCATTTT
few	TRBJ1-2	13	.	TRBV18	CASSPTGFYGYTF	TGTGCCAGCTCACCTACAGGGTTCTATGGCTACACCTTC
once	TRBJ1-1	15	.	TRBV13	CASSLGRQRNTEAFF	TGTGCCAGCAGCTTAGGGAGACAGAGGAACACTGAAGCTTTCTTT
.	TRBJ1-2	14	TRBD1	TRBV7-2	CASSLVTGGDGYTF	TGTGCCAGCAGCTTAGTAACAGGGGGTGATGGCTACACCTTC
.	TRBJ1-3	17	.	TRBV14	CASSQERGPHSGNTIYF	TGTGCCAGCAGCCAAGAGCGGGGACCGCACTCTGGAAACACCATATATTTT
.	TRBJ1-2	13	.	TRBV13	CASSLGSNYGYTF	TGTGCCAGCAGCTTAGGCTCTAACTATGGCTACACCTTC
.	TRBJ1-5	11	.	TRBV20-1	CSAGENQPQHF	TGCAGTGCAGGGGAAAATCAGCCCCAGCATTTT
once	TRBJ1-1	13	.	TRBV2	CASSDRSGTEAFF	TGTGCCAGCAGTGACAGGTCCGGCACTGAAGCTTTCTTT
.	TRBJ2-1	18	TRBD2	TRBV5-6	CASSSPLTSGGAYNEQFF	TGTGCCAGCAGCTCTCCGTTGACTAGCGGGGGGGCCTACAATGAGCAGTTCTTC
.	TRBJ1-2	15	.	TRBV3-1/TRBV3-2	CASSQHTGLGYGYTF	TGTGCCAGCAGCCAACACACAGGGTTGGGCTATGGCTACACCTTC
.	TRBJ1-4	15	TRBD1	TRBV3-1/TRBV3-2	CASSQEGTGYEKLFF	TGTGCCAGCAGCCAAGAAGGGACAGGGTATGAAAAACTGTTTTTT
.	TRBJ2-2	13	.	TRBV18	CASSPGRTGELFF	TGTGCCAGCTCACCAGGGCGCACCGGGGAGCTGTTTTTT
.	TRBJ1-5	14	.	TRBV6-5	CASSLGQYHRPQHF	TGTGCCAGCAGTCTAGGACAGTACCATCGGCCCCAGCATTTT
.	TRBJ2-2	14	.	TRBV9	CASSAGGDTGELFF	TGTGCCAGCAGCGCTGGAGGGGACACCGGGGAGCTGTTTTTT
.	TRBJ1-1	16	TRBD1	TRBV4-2	CASSQPSDRVLTEAFF	TGTGCCAGCAGCCAACCCTCGGACAGGGTGTTAACTGAAGCTTTCTTT
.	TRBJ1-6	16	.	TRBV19	CASQPSQTNYNSPLHF	TGTGCCAGCCAACCTTCACAGACAAACTATAATTCACCCCTCCACTTT
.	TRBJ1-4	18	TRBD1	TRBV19	CASSQTLGQARTNEKLFF	TGTGCCAGTAGCCAAACCCTGGGACAGGCCAGAACTAATGAAAAACTGTTTTTT
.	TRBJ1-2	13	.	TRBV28	CASSLAAYYGYTF	TGTGCCAGCAGTTTAGCAGCGTACTATGGCTACACCTTC
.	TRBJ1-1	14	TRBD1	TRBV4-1	CASSNGQGNTEAFF	TGCGCCAGCAGCAATGGACAGGGGAACACTGAAGCTTTCTTT
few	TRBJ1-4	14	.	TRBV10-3	CAISPGRTNEKLFF	TGTGCCATCAGTCCAGGGAGGACTAATGAAAAACTGTTTTTT
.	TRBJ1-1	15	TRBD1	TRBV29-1	CSVEGWAGGLTEAFF	TGCAGCGTTGAAGGATGGGCAGGGGGGCTCACTGAAGCTTTCTTT
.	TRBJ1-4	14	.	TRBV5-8	CASSSGGLQGKLFF	TGTGCCAGCAGCTCCGGCGGCCTCCAAGGAAAACTGTTTTTT
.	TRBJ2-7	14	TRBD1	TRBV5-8	CASSPGTGSYEQYF	TGTGCCAGCAGCCCCGGGACAGGGTCATACGAGCAGTACTTC
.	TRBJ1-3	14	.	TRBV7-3	CASSSFTGWGTIYF	TGTGCCAGCAGCTCCTTTACAGGGTGGGGAACCATATATTTT
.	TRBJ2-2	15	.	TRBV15	CATSKGRGNTGELFF	TGTGCCACCAGCAAAGGGCGGGGGAACACCGGGGAGCTGTTTTTT
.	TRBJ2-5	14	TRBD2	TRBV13	CASSPRGGRLTQYF	TGTGCCAGCAGCCCGCGGGGGGGCCGTTTGACCCAGTACTTC
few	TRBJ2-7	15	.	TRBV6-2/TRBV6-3	CASSQRAGRVYEQYF	TGTGCCAGCAGCCAGCGGGCGGGCAGGGTTTACGAGCAGTACTTC
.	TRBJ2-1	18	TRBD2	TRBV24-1	CATSENRGTSGVYNEQFF	TGTGCCACCAGTGAAAATCGGGGGACTAGCGGGGTCTACAATGAGCAGTTCTTC
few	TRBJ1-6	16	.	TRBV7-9	CASSLARGGGNSPLHF	TGTGCCAGCAGCTTAGCGCGGGGGGGAGGCAATTCACCCCTCCACTTT
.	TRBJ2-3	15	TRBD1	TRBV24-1	CATSAGQGPTDTQYF	TGTGCCACCAGTGCCGGACAGGGACCCACAGATACGCAGTATTTT
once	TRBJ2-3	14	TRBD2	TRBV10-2	CASRTSGGTDTQYF	TGCGCCAGCAGAACTAGCGGCGGCACAGATACGCAGTATTTT
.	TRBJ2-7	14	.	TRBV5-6	CASSSWAPSYEQYF	TGTGCCAGCAGCTCCTGGGCACCCTCCTACGAGCAGTACTTC
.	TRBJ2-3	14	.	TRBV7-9	CASSFGQGSDTQYF	TGTGCCAGCAGCTTCGGGCAGGGGTCAGATACGCAGTATTTT
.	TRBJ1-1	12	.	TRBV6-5	CASRQMNTEAFF	TGTGCCAGCAGACAGATGAACACTGAAGCTTTCTTT
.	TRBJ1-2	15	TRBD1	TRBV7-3	CASSLYPGTDYGYTF	TGTGCCAGCAGCCTTTACCCTGGGACAGATTATGGCTACACCTTC
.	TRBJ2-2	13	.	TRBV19	CASRTENTGELFF	TGTGCCAGTAGGACAGAAAACACCGGGGAGCTGTTTTTT
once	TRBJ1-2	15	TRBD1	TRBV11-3	CASSSTRQGLDGYTF	TGTGCCAGCAGCTCGACCCGACAGGGCTTAGATGGCTACACCTTC
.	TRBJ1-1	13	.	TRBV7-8	CASSSTENTEAFF	TGTGCCAGCAGCTCAACAGAGAACACTGAAGCTTTCTTT
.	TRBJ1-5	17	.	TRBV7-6	CASSLGGGFTSNQPQHF	TGTGCCAGCAGCTTAGGCGGGGGGTTTACTAGCAATCAGCCCCAGCATTTT
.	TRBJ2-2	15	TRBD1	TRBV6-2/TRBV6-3	CASSPGQTNTGELFF	TGTGCCAGCAGCCCGGGACAGACTAACACCGGGGAGCTGTTTTTT
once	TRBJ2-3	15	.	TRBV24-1	CATSDLESGSDTQYF	TGTGCCACCAGTGATTTAGAGTCAGGGTCAGATACGCAGTATTTT